This is a list of T cell receptor beta chains from one sample in a study of graft-versus-host responses after intestinal transplantation. Profiled with immunoSEQ multiplex PCR; TCRdb holds only in-frame clones, not every one. The data contain about 54,000 clones, more than 80% of them singletons. Sequencing used PBMCs, obtained roughly 660 days after intestinal transplant. These receptors all come from a human patient who received an intestinal transplant, so some T cells may come from the graft donor. Both conserved end residues are part of each CDR3. The D gene is left open where the match is weak. The listing skips clone size in some rows; elsewhere it reads once, few, many or a size class.

. | . | TRBJ2-1 | TRBV6-5 | CASSRLPVGDEQFF | TGTGCCAGCAGCCGACTCCCGGTGGGTGATGAGCAGTTCTTC
. | . | TRBJ2-1 | TRBV29-1 | CSVVGDTYNEQFF | TGCAGCGTTGTGGGGGACACGTACAATGAGCAGTTCTTC
. | TRBD1 | TRBJ2-7 | TRBV6-4 | CASSDGDRGEQYF | TGTGCCAGCAGTGACGGGGACAGGGGCGAGCAGTACTTC
. | . | TRBJ1-1 | TRBV6-6 | CASSYRPGSTEAFF | TGTGCCAGCAGTTACCGTCCCGGGAGCACTGAAGCTTTCTTT
. | . | TRBJ2-1 | TRBV6-6 | CASSYNTLTYNEQFF | TGTGCCAGCAGTTATAACACGCTTACTTACAATGAGCAGTTCTTC
. | . | TRBJ1-2 | TRBV2 | CLGRNYGYTF | TGTCTAGGCAGGAACTATGGCTACACCTTC
. | TRBD1 | TRBJ2-1 | TRBV10-3 | CAIRGTGGNEQFF | TGTGCCATCAGGGGGACAGGGGGCAATGAGCAGTTCTTC
once | TRBD2 | TRBJ2-4 | TRBV4-1 | CASSRELAGVQNIQYF | TGCGCCAGCAGCCGAGAACTAGCGGGGGTCCAAAACATTCAGTACTTC
. | . | TRBJ1-5 | TRBV10-2 | CASSESGIAQHF | TGCGCCAGCAGTGAGTCGGGAATAGCCCAGCATTTT
once | TRBD1 | TRBJ1-2 | TRBV15 | CATSRTGENQKYGYTF | TGTGCCACCAGCAGGACAGGGGAGAACCAAAAGTATGGCTACACCTTC
. | . | TRBJ1-4 | TRBV7-9 | CASSPTISLNEKLFF | TGTGCCAGCAGCCCAACGATCTCCCTTAATGAAAAACTGTTTTTT
. | . | TRBJ1-2 | TRBV19 | CASTPGRIYGYTF | TGTGCCAGTACCCCCGGACGGATCTATGGCTACACCTTC
. | . | TRBJ1-2 | TRBV15 | CATSRTSSNYGYTF | TGTGCCACCAGCAGAACTTCTTCTAACTATGGCTACACCTTC
once | . | TRBJ1-3 | TRBV9 | CASSGLGNTIYF | TGTGCCAGCAGCGGGCTTGGAAACACCATATATTTT
. | TRBD1 | TRBJ1-2 | TRBV6-5 | CASRVNRGGTDGYTF | TGTGCCAGCAGGGTCAACAGGGGAGGTACGGATGGCTACACCTTC
. | TRBD1 | TRBJ1-2 | TRBV10-3 | CAISEPGQGSYGYTF | TGTGCCATCAGTGAGCCGGGACAGGGCTCTTATGGCTACACCTTC
. | . | TRBJ1-3 | TRBV10-3 | CAISERLPGNTIYF | TGTGCCATCAGTGAAAGGTTGCCTGGAAACACCATATATTTT
. | . | TRBJ2-3 | TRBV19 | CASSPFRLSDTQYF | TGTGCCAGTAGTCCGTTCCGACTTTCGGATACGCAGTATTTT
few | . | TRBJ2-3 | TRBV6-5 | CASSYGQGDTQYF | TGTGCCAGCAGTTACGGGCAGGGAGATACGCAGTATTTT
. | . | TRBJ2-1 | TRBV2 | CASSDISLAGEQFF | TGTGCCAGCAGTGACATTTCCCTAGCAGGGGAGCAGTTCTTC
once | . | TRBJ1-3 | TRBV6-5 | CASSYSMGTSGNTIYF | TGTGCCAGCAGTTACTCGATGGGGACTTCTGGAAACACCATATATTTT
. | TRBD2 | TRBJ2-1 | TRBV11-1 | CASSLFGLEYNEQFF | TGTGCCAGCAGCTTATTCGGACTAGAATACAATGAGCAGTTCTTC
once | . | TRBJ1-2 | TRBV4-2 | CASSQEGTGNYGYTF | TGTGCCAGCAGCCAAGAGGGGACGGGGAACTATGGCTACACCTTC
. | . | TRBJ1-1 | TRBV27 | CASSPGVGTEAFF | TGTGCCAGCAGTCCCGGGGTGGGAACTGAAGCTTTCTTT
. | TRBD2 | TRBJ2-5 | TRBV30 | CAWKPPSSGGTQYF | TGTGCCTGGAAACCCCCTTCCTCGGGGGGGACCCAGTACTTC
. | . | TRBJ1-5 | TRBV11-2 | CASSLWGTADQPQHF | TGTGCCAGCAGCTTATGGGGGACGGCAGATCAGCCCCAGCATTTT
. | . | TRBJ2-1 | TRBV18 | CASSPLALYEQFF | TGTGCCAGCTCACCTCTAGCGTTGTATGAGCAGTTCTTC
. | TRBD2 | TRBJ2-7 | TRBV27 | CASSLASGGTYEQYF | TGTGCCAGCAGTTTAGCTAGCGGGGGTACCTACGAGCAGTACTTC
. | . | TRBJ2-2 | TRBV9 | CASSDRGDPGELFF | TGTGCCAGCAGTGATAGGGGGGATCCCGGGGAGCTGTTTTTT
. | TRBD2 | TRBJ2-7 | TRBV27 | CASSLSSGSSYEQYF | TGTGCCAGCAGTTTATCAAGCGGGAGCTCCTACGAGCAGTACTTC
. | . | TRBJ2-1 | TRBV21-1 | CASSKVIGTPTYNEQFF | TGTGCCAGCAGCAAAGTCATCGGGACACCTACCTACAATGAGCAGTTCTTC
. | . | TRBJ1-2 | TRBV5-5 | CASSLDPLRGGYTF | TGTGCCAGCAGCTTGGATCCGTTGCGCGGTGGCTACACCTTC
. | . | TRBJ1-2 | TRBV7-9 | CASSLGGRHGYTF | TGTGCCAGCAGCTTAGGGGGGCGACATGGCTACACCTTC
. | . | TRBJ1-1 | TRBV7-2 | CASTRAQGFTEAFF | TGTGCCAGCACCCGGGCACAGGGCTTTACTGAAGCTTTCTTT
. | TRBD2 | TRBJ2-2 | TRBV19 | CASSTPGGNTGELFF | TGTGCCAGTAGTACCCCGGGGGGGAACACCGGGGAGCTGTTTTTT
. | . | TRBJ1-2 | TRBV6-5 | CASSYSTGYGYTF | TGTGCCAGCAGTTACTCGACAGGCTATGGCTACACCTTC
. | . | TRBJ1-1 | TRBV28 | CASSPPGNTEAFF | TGTGCCAGCAGTCCCCCCGGCAACACTGAAGCTTTCTTT
. | . | TRBJ1-2 | TRBV10-3 | CAILPGDNYGYTF | TGTGCCATCCTCCCGGGGGATAACTATGGCTACACCTTC
once | TRBD2 | TRBJ2-3 | TRBV5-1 | CASSGSSGGFITDTQYF | TGCGCCAGCAGCGGATCTAGCGGGGGGTTTATCACAGATACGCAGTATTTT
. | . | TRBJ1-2 | TRBV21-1 | CASSKIWGGLLYGYTF | TGTGCCAGCAGCAAAATATGGGGGGGATTGCTCTATGGCTACACCTTC